These 5 T cell receptor beta chains share one sample of origin, sequenced in a study of shared clonotypes between healthy human individuals. Assay used: immunoSEQ multiplex PCR; TCRdb lists only in-frame clones, some missing. The top ten hold over 0.1% of the sample, which has some 2,000,000 clones, approximately 96% seen once. Sequenced: naive CD4+ T cells sorted from blood. Subset described: CD45RA+ positively selected. These receptors all come from a man between 18 and 35 years old in good health.

This rearrangement joins TRBV19 to TRBJ1-6, with D hard to call. V was clipped by 5 bases and J by 7 bases, with 9 bases between them. CDR1 is LNHDA and CDR2 is SQIVND in the germline V gene (reference sequence). The CDR3 is 13 residues long. The CDR3 reads CASSSDRNSPLHF. The CDR3 bases are TGTGCCAGTAGTTCGGATCGGAATTCACCCCTCCACTTT.

This chain connects TRBV7-9 to TRBJ1-2, with TRBD1 identical over 8 bases. V trimming: 5 bases; J trimming: 4 bases; junction bases outside the gene matches: 6. CDR3 size: 14 residues. The germline gives CDR1 SEHNR, CDR2 FQNEAQ (reference sequence). Here the CDR3 reads CASSPRQGIYGYTF. CDR3 in DNA: TGTGCCAGCAGCCCGAGACAGGGGATCTATGGCTACACCTTC.

V gene TRBV6-6 combines with J gene TRBJ1-6; D is perhaps TRBD1 (6 bases). The CDR3 totals 16 residues. V shed 2 bases and J shed 8 bases, with 16 bases lying between them. The germline CDR1 and CDR2 sequences are MNHNY and SVGAGI (reference sequence). CDR3 amino acids: CASSYRLGGRDSPLHF. In DNA form, the CDR3 reads TGTGCCAGCAGTTACCGCTTAGGGGGTAGGGATTCACCCCTCCACTTT.

This sequence joins TRBV11-2 and TRBJ2-3; 8 bases align to TRBD1. V gave up 4 bases and J gave up 0 bases; unmatched junction bases: 9. Germline V gives CDR1 SGHAT, CDR2 FQNNGV. The length of the CDR3 is 17 residues. Here the CDR3 DNA reads TGTGCCAGCAGCTCCTCGACCGGACAGGGAAGCACAGATACGCAGTATTTT. Protein product: CASSSSTGQGSTDTQYF.

V gene TRBV21-1 combines with J gene TRBJ1-2. TRBV21-1 is designated a pseudogene. This CDR3 has 17 amino acids. DNA for the CDR3: TGTGCCAGCAGCACACCACGGGGGGGCCCTACAGGGTATGGCTACACCTTC. Protein: CASSTPRGGPTGYGYTF.